The clone carrying this TCR beta chain has only a few counts. The antigen is not known. Sorting gave populations that all exceeded 95% purity. The source of the sample is a study of beta chain features in type 1 diabetes. Reverse transcribing all isolated RNA meant expressed TCRB transcripts were sequenced. Profiled with immunoSEQ multiplex PCR; TCRdb holds only in-frame clones, not every one. The sample lists 250,000 to 300,000 clones, around 24% occurring once. Study-wide points: Type 1 diabetes patients had moderately but significantly shorter TCRB CDR3s in all four CD4+ subsets.

The CDR3 covers 12 residues. Germline CDR1 is SGHRS and CDR2 is YFSETQ. Trimming left V 0 bases short and J 6 bases short, with 6 bases between. This chain links TRBV5-1 with TRBJ1-2; no definite D call. The receptor's source is a woman between 25 and 40 years old with type 1 diabetes. Source material: naive CD4+ T cells from blood. Written as DNA, the CDR3 is TGCGCCAGCAGCTTGGAGAGCCATGGCTACACCTTC. It yields the protein CASSLESHGYTF.